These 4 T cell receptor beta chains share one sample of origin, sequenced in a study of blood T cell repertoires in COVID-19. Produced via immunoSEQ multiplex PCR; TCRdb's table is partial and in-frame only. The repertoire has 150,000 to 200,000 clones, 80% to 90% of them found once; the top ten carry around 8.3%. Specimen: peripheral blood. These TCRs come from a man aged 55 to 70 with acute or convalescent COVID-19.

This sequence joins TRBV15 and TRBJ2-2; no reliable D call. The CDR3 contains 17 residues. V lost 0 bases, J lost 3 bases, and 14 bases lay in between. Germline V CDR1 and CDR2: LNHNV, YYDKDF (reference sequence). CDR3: CATSRELLSMHTGELFF. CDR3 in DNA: TGTGCCACCAGCAGAGAGCTGCTTAGTATGCACACCGGGGAGCTGTTTTTT.

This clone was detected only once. CDR3 loop: CASSPGGPVDTQYF. DNA for the CDR3: TGTGCCAGCTCCCCCGGAGGGCCCGTAGATACGCAGTATTTT. The chain links TRBV18 to TRBJ2-3; a possible D gene is TRBD2 (6 bases). This CDR3 is built from 14 residues. CDR1 KGHSH and CDR2 LQKENI come from the germline V gene. The ends were cut back, 6 bases at V and 5 bases at J, with 15 bases in the middle. Full variable domain (remainder filled in from reference TRBV18 and TRBJ2-3): NAGVMQNPRHLVRRRGQEARLRCSPMKGHSHVYWYRQLPEEGLKFMVYLQKENIIDESGMPKERFSAEFPKEGPSILRIQQVVRGDSAAYFCASSPGGPVDTQYFGPGTRLTVL.

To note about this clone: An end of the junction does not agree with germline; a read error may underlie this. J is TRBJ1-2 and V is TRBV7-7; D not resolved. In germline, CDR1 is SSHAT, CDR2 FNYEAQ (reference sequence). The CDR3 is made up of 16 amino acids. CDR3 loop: CASSPYPGTGNYGYTF. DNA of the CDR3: TGTGCTAGCAGCCCTTACCCTGGTACCGGGAACTATGGCTACACCTTC.

CDR3 protein: CASSEGGYPPLHF. Written as DNA, the CDR3 is TGTGCCAGCAGCGAGGGGGGGTATCCACCCCTCCACTTT. The V call is TRBV2, the J call TRBJ1-6; D is possibly TRBD1 (6 bases). The germline V gene encodes CDR1 SNHLY and CDR2 FYNNEI. This CDR3 spans 13 amino acids. V gave up 6 bases and J gave up 11 bases, with 14 bases separating them.